This T cell receptor beta chain is from a study of beta chain features in type 1 diabetes. Findings of the study overall: When Type 1 diabetes patients were examined, their TCRB CDR3s proved moderately but significantly shorter in all four CD4+ subsets. Researchers caution that PCR might favor shorter templates, equally among patients and controls. Cells with high TCR expression could be over-represented when cDNA is sequenced. There were fewer insertions and more deletions at the VDJ junctions of type 1 diabetes patients.

Each population that was sorted was more than 98% pure. There are a few counts of this clone. Its antigen remains unknown. Expressed TCRB transcripts were sequenced because the entire RNA isolate underwent reverse transcription. The assay was immunoSEQ multiplex PCR, and TCRdb's table has in-frame clones only and misses some. Of approximately 600,000 clones in the sample, 12% were seen once. With V trimmed by 4 bases and J by 4 bases, 3 bases remained unmatched. CDR3 length: 15 amino acids. Germline values: CDR1 SGHRS, CDR2 YFSETQ. This chain joins TRBV5-1 and TRBJ2-2; 11 positions agree with TRBD2. Sequencing was carried out using naive CD4+ T cells from blood. This sequence originates from a man younger than 40 with type 1 diabetes. DNA of the CDR3: TGCGCCAGCAGCGGGGGGACTAGCGGCACCGGGGAGCTGTTTTTT. Translation: CASSGGTSGTGELFF.